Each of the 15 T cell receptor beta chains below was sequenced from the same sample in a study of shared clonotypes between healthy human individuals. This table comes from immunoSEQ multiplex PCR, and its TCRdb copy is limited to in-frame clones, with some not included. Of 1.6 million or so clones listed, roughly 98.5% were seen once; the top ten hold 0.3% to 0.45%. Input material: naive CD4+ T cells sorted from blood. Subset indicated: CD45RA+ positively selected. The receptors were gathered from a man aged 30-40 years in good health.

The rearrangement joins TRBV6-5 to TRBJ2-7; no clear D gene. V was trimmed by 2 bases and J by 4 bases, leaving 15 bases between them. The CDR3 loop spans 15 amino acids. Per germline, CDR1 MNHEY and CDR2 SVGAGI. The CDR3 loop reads CASSYTRPPTYEQYF. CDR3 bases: TGTGCCAGCAGTTACACAAGGCCGCCGACGTACGAGCAGTACTTC.

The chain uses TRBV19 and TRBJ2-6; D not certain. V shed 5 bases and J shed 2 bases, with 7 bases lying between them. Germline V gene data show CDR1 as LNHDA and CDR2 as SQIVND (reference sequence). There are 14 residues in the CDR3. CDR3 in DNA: TGTGCCAGTAGTGCCTCAACTGGGGCCAACGTCCTGACTTTC. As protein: CASSASTGANVLTF. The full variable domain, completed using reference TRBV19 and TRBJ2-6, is DGGITQSPKYLFRKEGQNVTLSCEQNLNHDAMYWYRQDPGQGLRLIYYSQIVNDFQKGDIAEGYSVSREKKESFPLTVTSAQKNPTAFYLCASSASTGANVLTFGAGSRLTVL.

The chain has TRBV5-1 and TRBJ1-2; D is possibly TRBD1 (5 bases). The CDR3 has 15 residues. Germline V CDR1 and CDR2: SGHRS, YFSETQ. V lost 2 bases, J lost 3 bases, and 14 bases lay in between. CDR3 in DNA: TGCGCCAGCAGCTTCCCAGGGAGAACTCACTATGGCTACACCTTC. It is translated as CASSFPGRTHYGYTF.

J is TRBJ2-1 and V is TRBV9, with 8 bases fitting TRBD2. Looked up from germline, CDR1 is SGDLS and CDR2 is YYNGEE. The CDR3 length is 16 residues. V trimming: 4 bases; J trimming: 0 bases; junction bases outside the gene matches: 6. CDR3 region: CASSTQGLVSYNEQFF. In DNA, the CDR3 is TGTGCCAGCAGCACCCAGGGACTAGTCTCCTACAATGAGCAGTTCTTC.

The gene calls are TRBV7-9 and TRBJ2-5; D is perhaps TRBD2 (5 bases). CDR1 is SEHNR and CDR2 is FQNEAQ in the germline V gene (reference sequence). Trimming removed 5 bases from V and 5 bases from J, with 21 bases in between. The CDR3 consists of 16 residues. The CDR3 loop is CASSPGVGRAEETQYF. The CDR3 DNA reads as TGTGCCAGCAGCCCCGGGGTCGGGCGGGCTGAGGAGACCCAGTACTTC.

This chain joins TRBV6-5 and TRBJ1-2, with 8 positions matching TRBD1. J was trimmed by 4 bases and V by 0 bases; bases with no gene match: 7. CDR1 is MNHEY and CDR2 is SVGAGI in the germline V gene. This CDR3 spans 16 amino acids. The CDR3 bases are TGTGCCAGCAGTTACTCGCGGACAGGGTATTTCTATGGCTACACCTTC. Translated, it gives CASSYSRTGYFYGYTF.

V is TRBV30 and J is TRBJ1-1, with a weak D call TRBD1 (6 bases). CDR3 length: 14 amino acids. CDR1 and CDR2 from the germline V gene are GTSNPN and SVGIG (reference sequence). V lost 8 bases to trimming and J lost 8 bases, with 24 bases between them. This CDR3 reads CARSPPGAGTEAFF. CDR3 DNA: TGTGCCCGGTCCCCCCCAGGGGCCGGGACCGAAGCTTTCTTT.

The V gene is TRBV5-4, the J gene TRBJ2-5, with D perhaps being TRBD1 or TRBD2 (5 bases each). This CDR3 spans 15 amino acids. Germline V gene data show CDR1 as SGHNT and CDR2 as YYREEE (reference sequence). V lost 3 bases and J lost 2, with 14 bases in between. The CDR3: CASSSKRDQQETQYF. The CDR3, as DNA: TGTGCCAGCAGCTCCAAACGGGACCAGCAAGAGACCCAGTACTTC.

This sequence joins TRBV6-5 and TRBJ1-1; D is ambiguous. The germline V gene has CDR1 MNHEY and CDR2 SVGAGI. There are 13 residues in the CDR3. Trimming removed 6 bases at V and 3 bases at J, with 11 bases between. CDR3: CASRSDLDTEAFF. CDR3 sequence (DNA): TGTGCCAGCAGGAGCGACTTGGACACTGAAGCTTTCTTT.

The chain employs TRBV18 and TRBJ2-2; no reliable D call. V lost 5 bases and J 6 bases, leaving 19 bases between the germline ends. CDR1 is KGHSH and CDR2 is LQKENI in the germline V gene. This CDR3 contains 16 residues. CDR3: CASSNAQALLSGELFF. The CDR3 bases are TGTGCCAGCTCAAATGCGCAGGCTTTATTGTCCGGGGAGCTGTTTTTT.

Written as DNA, the CDR3 is TGTGCCAGCACCGGGGACTACGAGCAGTACTTC. Its translation is CASTGDYEQYF. The rearrangement uses TRBV28 and TRBJ2-7, with a weak D call TRBD2 (5 bases). With 7 bases removed from V and 3 bases from J, the gap between germline ends came to 7 bases. CDR3 length equals 11 residues. Germline CDR1 reads MDHEN; CDR2 reads SYDVKM.

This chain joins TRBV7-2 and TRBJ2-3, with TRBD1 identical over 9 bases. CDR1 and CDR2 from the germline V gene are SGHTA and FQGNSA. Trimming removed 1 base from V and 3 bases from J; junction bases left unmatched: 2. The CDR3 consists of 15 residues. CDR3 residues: CASSLVGTGTDTQYF. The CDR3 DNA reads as TGTGCCAGCAGCTTAGTCGGGACAGGGACAGATACGCAGTATTTT.

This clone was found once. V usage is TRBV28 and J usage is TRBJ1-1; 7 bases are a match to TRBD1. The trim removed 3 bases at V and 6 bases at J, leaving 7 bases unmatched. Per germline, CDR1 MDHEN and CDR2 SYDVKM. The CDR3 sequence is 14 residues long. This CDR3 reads CASSFATGTPEAFF. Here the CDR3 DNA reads TGTGCCAGCAGTTTCGCGACAGGGACACCTGAAGCTTTCTTT.

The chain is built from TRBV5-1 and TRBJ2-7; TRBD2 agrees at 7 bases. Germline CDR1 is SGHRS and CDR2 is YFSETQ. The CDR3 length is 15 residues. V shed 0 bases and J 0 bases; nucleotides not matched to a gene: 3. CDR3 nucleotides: TGCGCCAGCAGCTTGGGTAGCGGGCTCTCCTACGAGCAGTACTTC. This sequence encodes CASSLGSGLSYEQYF.

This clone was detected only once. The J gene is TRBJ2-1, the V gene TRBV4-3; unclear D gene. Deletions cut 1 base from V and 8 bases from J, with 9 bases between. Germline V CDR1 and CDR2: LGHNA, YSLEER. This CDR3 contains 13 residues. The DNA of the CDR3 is TGCGCCAGCAGCCAAGTAAAGGGCCATGAGCAGTTCTTC. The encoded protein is CASSQVKGHEQFF.